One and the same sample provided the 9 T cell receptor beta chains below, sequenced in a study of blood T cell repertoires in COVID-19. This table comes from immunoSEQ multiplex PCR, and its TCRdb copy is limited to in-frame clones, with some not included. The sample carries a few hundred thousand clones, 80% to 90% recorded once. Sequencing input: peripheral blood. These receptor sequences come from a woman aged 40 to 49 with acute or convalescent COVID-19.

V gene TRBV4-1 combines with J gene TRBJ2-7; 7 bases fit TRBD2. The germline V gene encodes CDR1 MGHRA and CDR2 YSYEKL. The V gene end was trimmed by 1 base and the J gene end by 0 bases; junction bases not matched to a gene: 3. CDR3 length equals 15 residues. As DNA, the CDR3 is TGCGCCAGCAGCCAAGTCGGGGGGAGCTCCTACGAGCAGTACGTC. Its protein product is CASSQVGGSSYEQYV.

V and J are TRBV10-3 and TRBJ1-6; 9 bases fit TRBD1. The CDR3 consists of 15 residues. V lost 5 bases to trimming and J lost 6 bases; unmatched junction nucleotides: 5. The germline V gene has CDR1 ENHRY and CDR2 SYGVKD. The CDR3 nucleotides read TGTGCCATCAGTCCAACAGGGGGCGTTAATTCACCCCTCCACTTT. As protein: CAISPTGGVNSPLHF.

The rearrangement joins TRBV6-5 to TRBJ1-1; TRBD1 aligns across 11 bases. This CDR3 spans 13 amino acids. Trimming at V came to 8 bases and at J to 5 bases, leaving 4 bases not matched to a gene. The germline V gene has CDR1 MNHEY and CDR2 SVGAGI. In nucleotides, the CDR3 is TGTGCCAGCGGAGGACAGGGGGCGACTGAAGCTTTCTTT. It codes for CASGGQGATEAFF.

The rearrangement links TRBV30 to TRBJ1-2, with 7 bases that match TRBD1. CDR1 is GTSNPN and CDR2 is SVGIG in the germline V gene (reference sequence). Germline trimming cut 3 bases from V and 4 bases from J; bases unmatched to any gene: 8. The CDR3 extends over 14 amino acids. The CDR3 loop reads CAWRKDRARYGYTF. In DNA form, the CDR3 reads TGTGCCTGGAGAAAAGACAGGGCGCGCTATGGCTACACCTTC.

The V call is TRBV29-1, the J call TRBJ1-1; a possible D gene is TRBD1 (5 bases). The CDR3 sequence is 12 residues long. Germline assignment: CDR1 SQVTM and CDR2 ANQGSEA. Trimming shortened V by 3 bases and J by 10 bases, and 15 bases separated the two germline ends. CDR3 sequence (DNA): TGCAGCGTTGATACGGGCGGGGGTTCAGCTTTCTTT. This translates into CSVDTGGGSAFF.

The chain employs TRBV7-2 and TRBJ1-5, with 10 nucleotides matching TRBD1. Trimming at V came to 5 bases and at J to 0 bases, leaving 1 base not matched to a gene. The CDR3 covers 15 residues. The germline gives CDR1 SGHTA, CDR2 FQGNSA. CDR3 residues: CASSDRGLSNQPQHF. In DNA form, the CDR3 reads TGTGCCAGCAGCGACAGGGGGCTTAGCAATCAGCCCCAGCATTTT.

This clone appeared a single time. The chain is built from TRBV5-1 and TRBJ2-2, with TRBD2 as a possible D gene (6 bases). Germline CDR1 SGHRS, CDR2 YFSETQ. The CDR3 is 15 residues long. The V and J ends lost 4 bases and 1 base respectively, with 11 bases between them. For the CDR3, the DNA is TGCGCCAGCAGCCTCGGGGGTCGGAACACCGGGGAGCTGTTTTTT. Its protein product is CASSLGGRNTGELFF.

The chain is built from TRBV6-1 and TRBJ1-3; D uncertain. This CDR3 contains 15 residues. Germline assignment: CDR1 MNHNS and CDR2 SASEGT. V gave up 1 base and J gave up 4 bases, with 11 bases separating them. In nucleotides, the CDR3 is TGTGCCAGCAGTGAAGGCAGAAGAATCGGAAACACCATATATTTT. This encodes CASSEGRRIGNTIYF.

The CDR3 region is CASSAWGESNSPLHF. As DNA, the CDR3 is TGCGCCAGCAGCGCGTGGGGCGAGTCTAATTCACCCCTCCACTTT. The rearrangement links TRBV5-1 to TRBJ1-6, with D perhaps TRBD1 (5 bases). The CDR3 runs 15 residues. Germline values: CDR1 SGHRS, CDR2 YFSETQ. With 4 bases removed from V and 6 bases from J, the gap between germline ends came to 14 bases.